This TCR beta chain is drawn from a study of control samples from healthy donors and cancer patients. Germline CDR1 and CDR2: SGDLS and YYNGEE. The CDR3 totals 13 residues. V lost 3 bases, J lost 5 bases, and 10 bases lay in between. Some clones are missing from TCRdb's copy, which holds only in-frame ones; the method was immunoSEQ multiplex PCR. The repertoire holds about 150,000 clones, with 93% as singletons. Sequencing was performed on blood. This TCR derives from a man aged 18 to 29 in good health. The V gene is TRBV9, the J gene TRBJ2-3; D is tentatively TRBD1 or TRBD2 (5 bases each). CDR3 nucleotide sequence: TGTGCCAGCAGCGGAGGGACGGAAGATACGCAGTATTTT. Translated: CASSGGTEDTQYF. Based on the CDR3 plus reference TRBV9 and TRBJ2-3, the full variable domain is DSGVTQTPKHLITATGQRVTLRCSPRSGDLSVYWYQQSLDQGLQFLIQYYNGEERAKGNILERFSAQQFPDLHSELNLSSLELGDSALYFCASSGGTEDTQYFGPGTRLTVL.